The 19 T cell receptor beta chains given below trace back to one sample, sequenced in a study of OX40 agonist ivuxolimab in advanced cancers. Libraries were prepared by immunoSEQ multiplex PCR; TCRdb keeps only in-frame clonotypes and omits some of them. The table has approximately 28,000 clones, about 89% seen once. The sequencing here drew on CD4+ or CD8+ T cells sorted from blood, taken in a trial of the OX40 agonist ivuxolimab. The receptor source for this set is an adult with an advanced solid tumor such as melanoma, head and neck, liver or kidney cancer.

This chain joins TRBV6-1 and TRBJ1-1, with D tentatively TRBD1 (6 bases). The CDR3 length is 13 residues. CDR1 and CDR2 from the germline V gene are MNHNS and SASEGT. CDR3 nucleotides: TGTGCTCTCGGAGGGGGACTGAACACTGAAGCTTTCTTT. It encodes CALGGGLNTEAFF.

CDR3 DNA sequence: TGCGCCAGCAGCACCAATATAATCACAGATACGCAGTATTTT. This sequence encodes CASSTNIITDTQYF. The J gene is TRBJ2-3, the V gene TRBV5-1; D uncertain. The CDR3 runs to 14 residues. Germline V gene lookup returns CDR1 SGHRS and CDR2 YFSETQ. The germline V and J ends were trimmed by 4 bases and 2 bases, with 11 bases remaining between them.

The chain links TRBV19 to TRBJ1-1; TRBD1 might be the D (5 bases). This CDR3 is 14 amino acids long. V was trimmed by 5 bases and J by 3 bases, leaving 13 bases between them. Germline CDR1 and CDR2: LNHDA and SQIVND (reference sequence). CDR3 sequence reads: CASSPVRQHTEAFF. The DNA of the CDR3 is TGTGCCAGTAGTCCTGTGAGACAGCACACTGAAGCTTTCTTT.

The chain has TRBV28 and TRBJ2-3; TRBD2 might be the D (6 bases). The CDR3 contains 16 residues. Germline lookup yields CDR1 MDHEN and CDR2 SYDVKM. V was cut by 6 bases and J by 5 bases, with 21 bases left in between. CDR3 in DNA: TGTGCCAGCAGCCCCCCGACTAGAGAGAATGAAGATACGCAGTATTTT. Its translation: CASSPPTRENEDTQYF.

The V call is TRBV28, the J call TRBJ2-7, with 12 bases that match TRBD2. CDR3 length equals 15 residues. Losses at the gene ends were 3 bases for V and 5 bases for J; bases not matched to a gene: 5. The germline V gene encodes CDR1 MDHEN and CDR2 SYDVKM. The CDR3 DNA follows: TGTGCCAGCAGTTTGGCTAGCGGGAGGGCTAACGAGCAGTACTTC. Translation gives CASSLASGRANEQYF.

The CDR3 reads CASSIIGSPSGNTIYF. The CDR3 DNA follows: TGTGCCAGCAGCATTATCGGGTCCCCCTCTGGAAACACCATATATTTT. V is TRBV11-2 and J is TRBJ1-3; no firm D call. V was cut by 5 bases and J by 0 bases, with 14 bases left in between. The CDR3 runs to 16 residues. The V gene's germline CDR1 is SGHAT and CDR2 FQNNGV.

By sample fraction, this clone is large (0.1 to 1%). The chain uses TRBV29-1 and TRBJ1-2; a possible D gene is TRBD1 (5 bases). Trimming stripped 6 bases from V and 0 bases from J, with 5 bases between. From germline, CDR1 is SQVTM and CDR2 ANQGSEA. This CDR3 has 11 amino acids. The CDR3 is CSVTANYGYTF. CDR3 in DNA: TGCAGCGTGACAGCTAACTATGGCTACACCTTC.

The chain joins TRBV28 to TRBJ1-4; D is perhaps TRBD1 (6 bases). Germline V gene lookup returns CDR1 MDHEN and CDR2 SYDVKM. V was pared by 6 bases and J by 3 bases, with 14 bases between. The CDR3 runs to 15 residues. CDR3 in amino acids: CASSPMAGANEKLFF. Here the CDR3 DNA reads TGTGCCAGCAGCCCAATGGCAGGGGCTAATGAAAAACTGTTTTTT. Drawing the rest from reference TRBV28 and TRBJ1-4, the complete variable domain is DVKVTQSSRYLVKRTGEKVFLECVQDMDHENMFWYRQDPGLGLRLIYFSYDVKMKEKGDIPEGYSVSREKKERFSLILESASTNQTSMYLCASSPMAGANEKLFFGSGTQLSVL.

The genes are TRBV18 and TRBJ2-7, with 8 positions matching TRBD1. Per the germline V gene, CDR1 is KGHSH and CDR2 is LQKENI. J lost 7 bases, V lost 6 bases, and 11 bases had no gene match. CDR3 size: 14 residues. The CDR3 sequence is CASSDSGGAEEQYF. The CDR3 DNA reads as TGTGCCAGCTCTGACTCAGGGGGCGCAGAAGAGCAGTACTTC.

The rearrangement links TRBV20-1 to TRBJ1-1; D uncertain. CDR1 is DFQATT and CDR2 is SNEGSKA in the germline V gene (reference sequence). The CDR3 runs to 11 residues. V lost 7 bases to trimming and J lost 0 bases, with 6 bases between them. The CDR3 bases are TGCAGTGGGACCATGAACACTGAAGCTTTCTTT. It specifies CSGTMNTEAFF.

This chain joins TRBV5-6 and TRBJ2-1, with D possibly being TRBD1 (5 bases). CDR1 and CDR2 from the germline V gene are SGHDT and YYEEEE. Between the trimmed V and J ends, which lost 0 bases and 2 bases, there was a span of 9 bases. The CDR3 has 15 amino acids. CDR3 bases: TGTGCCAGCAGCTTGGTTCAGGGTACCTACAATGAGCAGTTCTTC. It specifies CASSLVQGTYNEQFF.

This clone has just a few counts. The chain combines TRBV15 with TRBJ2-2, with 14 bases that match TRBD2. The CDR3 sequence is 16 residues long. Trimming removed 8 bases from V and 5 bases from J; junction bases left unmatched: 7. The germline V gene encodes CDR1 LNHNV and CDR2 YYDKDF (reference sequence). This CDR3 reads CATLGGLAGVTGELFF. In DNA form, the CDR3 reads TGTGCCACCCTGGGGGGACTAGCGGGAGTTACCGGGGAGCTGTTTTTT.

The CDR3 bases are TGTGCCAGCAGTTTTAGGCACCAAGAGACCCAGTACTTC. This gives the protein CASSFRHQETQYF. The rearrangement links TRBV28 to TRBJ2-5; D ambiguous. Per germline, CDR1 MDHEN and CDR2 SYDVKM. CDR3 size: 13 residues. Trimming cost V 3 bases and J 0 bases, with 5 bases left between them.

The gene calls are TRBV5-1 and TRBJ2-1; 8 bases line up with TRBD1. The CDR3 length is 12 residues. After removal of 3 bases from V and 14 bases from J, the junction contained 7 bases not matched to a gene. The germline V gene has CDR1 SGHRS and CDR2 YFSETQ. The CDR3 protein is CASSYSGGAEFF. The DNA of the CDR3 is TGCGCCAGCAGCTATTCAGGGGGCGCGGAGTTCTTC.

The J gene is TRBJ2-3, the V gene TRBV18; 8 nucleotides line up with TRBD1. V lost 2 bases, J lost 2 bases, and 3 bases stayed unmatched. The germline CDR1 and CDR2 sequences are KGHSH and LQKENI. CDR3 size: 15 residues. The CDR3 region has the DNA TGTGCCAGCTCACCAGCGGGACAGGACACAGATACGCAGTATTTT. Translating gives CASSPAGQDTDTQYF.

V is TRBV9 and J is TRBJ2-1, with D tentatively TRBD1 (5 bases). V lost 4 bases, J lost 0 bases, and 11 bases lay in between. The germline V gene encodes CDR1 SGDLS and CDR2 YYNGEE. This CDR3 is 15 amino acids long. CDR3 region: CASSNTGSSYNEQFF. CDR3 bases: TGTGCCAGCAGCAATACAGGTAGCTCCTACAATGAGCAGTTCTTC.

This rearrangement joins TRBV27 to TRBJ1-6, with TRBD1 matching 7 bases. V lost 1 base and J lost 5; bases outside the gene matches: 14. CDR1 and CDR2 (germline): MNHEY, SMNVEV (reference sequence). CDR3 size: 19 residues. For the CDR3, the DNA is TGTGCCAGCAGTTTATACTTTGGGGAACAGGGGCCTGATAATTCACCCCTCCACTTT. This gives the protein CASSLYFGEQGPDNSPLHF.

This chain connects TRBV5-1 to TRBJ1-2, with D possibly being TRBD1 (6 bases). The CDR3 length is 14 residues. Trimming took off 2 bases at V and 0 bases at J, with 8 bases between the two ends. The germline gives CDR1 SGHRS, CDR2 YFSETQ. CDR3 sequence reads: CASSFTGSNYGYTF. The CDR3 DNA sequence: TGCGCCAGCAGCTTTACAGGGTCTAACTATGGCTACACCTTC.

The chain employs TRBV28 and TRBJ1-2; D not certain. Germline-derived CDR1 and CDR2 are MDHEN and SYDVKM. V dropped 4 bases and J dropped 8 bases, with 14 bases sitting between them. This CDR3 comprises 13 residues. The CDR3 loop is CASSSPDRRGYTF. In nucleotides, the CDR3 is TGTGCCAGCAGTTCCCCAGATAGGAGGGGCTACACCTTC.